Presented here are 22 T cell receptor beta chains from one specimen sequenced in a study of shared clonotypes between healthy human individuals. Only in-frame clones appear in the TCRdb table, and some are missing; sequencing was by immunoSEQ multiplex PCR. This sample has roughly 1,500,000 clones; under 99% occur once, and the top ten carry approximately 0.45%. The sample consisted of naive CD4+ T cells sorted from blood. As for subset: CD45RA+ positively selected. The receptor source for this set is a man aged 25-40 years in good health.

The chain joins TRBV19 to TRBJ2-7; no reliable D call. V lost 3 bases, J lost 2 bases, and 8 bases lay in between. The CDR3 consists of 13 residues. The germline CDR1 and CDR2 sequences are LNHDA and SQIVND (reference sequence). This CDR3 is CASSMVWPYEQYF. As DNA, the CDR3 is TGTGCCAGTAGTATGGTTTGGCCCTACGAGCAGTACTTC.

The chain carries TRBV4-1 and TRBJ1-3, with no clear D. CDR3 length: 14 amino acids. The V end was cut by 1 base, the J end by 4 bases, with 8 bases between. Germline CDR1 MGHRA, CDR2 YSYEKL. The CDR3 DNA reads TGCGCCAGCAGCCAAGCGGAGCGGGGAAACACCATATATTTT. Amino acid sequence: CASSQAERGNTIYF.

The V call is TRBV5-4, the J call TRBJ2-1; TRBD2 matches at 11 bases. The CDR3 is made up of 15 amino acids. In germline, CDR1 is SGHNT, CDR2 YYREEE (reference sequence). With V trimmed by 4 bases and J by 6 bases, 6 bases remained unmatched. CDR3 bases: TGTGCCAGCAGCGAGCCGGGACTAGCGGTCAATGAGCAGTTCTTC. It yields the protein CASSEPGLAVNEQFF.

The V and J genes are TRBV7-8 and TRBJ2-1, with D possibly TRBD2 on 6 matching bases. This CDR3 is built from 15 residues. Trimming removed 4 bases from V and 8 bases from J, with 18 bases in between. The germline V gene encodes CDR1 SGHVS and CDR2 FQNEAQ. CDR3 sequence: CASSSGRQILHEQFF. CDR3 nucleotides: TGTGCCAGCAGCTCCGGGAGACAGATTCTTCATGAGCAGTTCTTC.

The chain carries TRBV18 and TRBJ1-5; D uncertain. The CDR3 runs 15 residues. V was cut by 2 bases and J by 2 bases, with 10 bases left in between. Per the germline V gene, CDR1 is KGHSH and CDR2 is LQKENI. DNA of the CDR3: TGTGCCAGCTCACCAACCCCTTTTCGCAATCAGCCCCAGCATTTT. Translated, it gives CASSPTPFRNQPQHF.

Note on this clone: Other DNA sequences in the same sample also yield this CDR3. This chain links TRBV5-1 with TRBJ2-1, with a possible D match to TRBD2 (6 bases). Germline lookup yields CDR1 SGHRS and CDR2 YFSETQ. V was clipped by 0 bases and J by 8 bases, with 6 bases between them. The CDR3 length is 12 residues. The CDR3 DNA reads TGCGCCAGCAGCTTGGCGGGGGATGAGCAGTTCTTC. Protein: CASSLAGDEQFF. Filled out from reference TRBV5-1 and TRBJ2-1, the complete variable domain reads KAGVTQTPRYLIKTRGQQVTLSCSPISGHRSVSWYQQTPGQGLQFLFEYFSETQRNKGNFPGRFSGRQFSNSRSEMNVSTLELGDSALYLCASSLAGDEQFFGPGTRLTVL.

This clone was seen only once. The chain links TRBV18 to TRBJ2-7, with unresolved D. CDR1 and CDR2 (germline): KGHSH, LQKENI. Trimming took 2 bases from V and 4 from J, leaving 15 bases between them. The CDR3 covers 15 residues. CDR3 region: CASSPMVAITYEQYF. The CDR3 DNA reads TGTGCCAGCTCACCAATGGTAGCTATAACTTACGAGCAGTACTTC.

The table lists this clone with a count of one. The V gene is TRBV5-4, the J gene TRBJ2-2, with D perhaps assigned TRBD1 or TRBD2 (6 bases each). The CDR3 length is 15 residues. The V gene's germline CDR1 is SGHNT and CDR2 YYREEE (reference sequence). Trimming took 1 base from V and 1 from J, leaving 8 bases between them. The chain's CDR3 is CASSLKGGNTGELFF. As DNA, the CDR3 is TGTGCCAGCAGCTTGAAGGGGGGGAACACCGGGGAGCTGTTTTTT.

This chain uses TRBV15 with TRBJ1-5; TRBD1 is a possible D gene (5 bases). There are 15 residues in the CDR3. Per the germline V gene, CDR1 is LNHNV and CDR2 is YYDKDF (reference sequence). The V end lost 1 base, the J end lost 4 bases, and 11 bases lay between the germline ends. This CDR3 reads CATSRGRDGNQPQHF. CDR3 bases: TGTGCCACCAGCAGAGGCAGGGACGGGAATCAGCCCCAGCATTTT. Using reference TRBV15 and TRBJ1-5 for the parts outside the CDR3, the full variable domain is DAMVIQNPRYQVTQFGKPVTLSCSQTLNHNVMYWYQQKSSQAPKLLFHYYDKDFNNEADTPDNFQSRRPNTSFCFLDIRSPGLGDTAMYLCATSRGRDGNQPQHFGDGTRLSIL.

This chain links TRBV10-3 with TRBJ2-2, with D possibly called TRBD1 or TRBD2 (5 bases each). This CDR3 has 15 residues. The ends were cut back, 4 bases at V and 1 base at J, with 10 bases in the middle. CDR1 is ENHRY, CDR2 SYGVKD, per germline. DNA of the CDR3: TGTGCCATCAGTGGGGGCGGGTTGAACACCGGGGAGCTGTTTTTT. Protein product: CAISGGGLNTGELFF.

This clone was found once. V and J are TRBV15 and TRBJ1-1; 7 nucleotides line up with TRBD1. V dropped 3 bases and J dropped 1; count of bases not matched to a gene: 5. Germline CDR1 and CDR2: LNHNV and YYDKDF (reference sequence). The CDR3 consists of 15 residues. In DNA, the CDR3 is TGTGCCACCAGCAGGGGACAGATGAGGAACACTGAAGCTTTCTTT. Its protein product is CATSRGQMRNTEAFF.

The genes are TRBV5-4 and TRBJ2-6, with D unclear. The CDR3 consists of 14 residues. Germline CDR1 is SGHNT and CDR2 is YYREEE (reference sequence). V was pared by 4 bases and J by 3 bases, with 8 bases between. In nucleotides, the CDR3 is TGTGCCAGCAGCAACCTCCTTGGGGCCAACGTCCTGACTTTC. Translating gives CASSNLLGANVLTF. Full variable domain (outside the CDR3, taken from reference TRBV5-4 and TRBJ2-6): ETGVTQSPTHLIKTRGQQVTLRCSSQSGHNTVSWYQQALGQGPQFIFQYYREEENGRGNFPPRFSGLQFPNYSSELNVNALELDDSALYLCASSNLLGANVLTFGAGSRLTVL.

The V call is TRBV6-6, the J call TRBJ2-3; 7 bases agree with TRBD1. V was pared by 10 bases and J by 0 bases, with 10 bases of the junction left unmatched. The CDR3 loop spans 15 amino acids. The germline V gene has CDR1 MNHNY and CDR2 SVGAGI (reference sequence). The CDR3 bases are TGTGCCACCAAGACAGGGCCTTCTAGCACAGATACGCAGTATTTT. Amino acid sequence: CATKTGPSSTDTQYF.

V is TRBV10-3 and J is TRBJ2-1, with TRBD2 identical over 15 bases. V gave up 2 bases and J gave up 7 bases; unmatched junction bases: 0. CDR1 and CDR2 from the germline V gene are ENHRY and SYGVKD. The CDR3 has 15 residues. The CDR3 region has the DNA TGTGCCATCAGTGAGGGACTAGCGGGAGGGAATGAGCAGTTCTTC. Residues: CAISEGLAGGNEQFF.

The rearrangement joins TRBV10-3 to TRBJ2-3, with D possibly matching TRBD2 (5 bases). The CDR3 totals 13 residues. Germline lookup yields CDR1 ENHRY and CDR2 SYGVKD. The V end lost 0 bases, the J end lost 5 bases, and 6 bases lay between the germline ends. CDR3 sequence reads: CAISESREDTQYF. The DNA for the CDR3 is TGTGCCATCAGTGAGTCTCGGGAAGATACGCAGTATTTT.

This clone was detected only a few times. The sample holds other DNA sequences that translate to the same CDR3. The chain recombines TRBV9 with TRBJ2-7; 10 bases line up with TRBD2. Germline V gene sequence: CDR1 SGDLS, CDR2 YYNGEE. The CDR3 loop spans 15 amino acids. V shed 0 bases, J shed 4 bases, and the junction held 4 bases outside the gene matches. CDR3 nucleotide sequence: TGTGCCAGCAGCGTAGGGGCTAGCGGGAGTTACGAGCAGTACTTC. Translation: CASSVGASGSYEQYF.

With regard to this clone: Other DNA sequences in the same sample also yield this CDR3. CDR3 region: CASSEGGTAYEQYF. The CDR3, as DNA: TGCGCCAGCAGTGAGGGGGGGACCGCCTACGAGCAGTACTTC. The V gene is TRBV10-1, the J gene TRBJ2-7; perhaps TRBD2 as D (6 bases). This CDR3 comprises 14 residues. With 2 bases removed from V and 2 bases from J, the gap between germline ends came to 10 bases. CDR1 and CDR2 (germline): WNHNN, SYGVQD (reference sequence).

The chain recombines TRBV28 with TRBJ1-2; D is perhaps TRBD1 (5 bases). The CDR3 has 11 residues. Looked up from germline, CDR1 is MDHEN and CDR2 is SYDVKM. CDR3 nucleotide sequence: TGTGTCGCGGGGCGGGACTATGGCTACACCTTC. Amino acid sequence: CVAGRDYGYTF.

This chain connects TRBV5-4 to TRBJ1-3, with D unclear. CDR3 length: 16 amino acids. Germline loops: CDR1 SGHNT, CDR2 YYREEE (reference sequence). V gave up 0 bases and J gave up 2 bases, with 12 bases separating them. CDR3 coding DNA: TGTGCCAGCAGCTTGGACAGCGTGGCAACTGGAAACACCATATATTTT. Translation: CASSLDSVATGNTIYF. Using reference TRBV5-4 and TRBJ1-3 for the parts outside the CDR3, the full variable domain is ETGVTQSPTHLIKTRGQQVTLRCSSQSGHNTVSWYQQALGQGPQFIFQYYREEENGRGNFPPRFSGLQFPNYSSELNVNALELDDSALYLCASSLDSVATGNTIYFGEGSWLTVV.

The chain uses TRBV27 and TRBJ1-2, with D hard to call. The length of the CDR3 is 14 residues. In germline, CDR1 is MNHEY, CDR2 SMNVEV (reference sequence). V was trimmed by 5 bases and J by 0 bases, leaving 10 bases between them. The CDR3 DNA reads as TGTGCCAGCAGTCTAACGAGGTCTAACTATGGCTACACCTTC. It yields the protein CASSLTRSNYGYTF.

The CDR3 DNA sequence: TGTGCCAGCAGCGCACAGGGTGGATCCTACAATGAGCAGTTCTTC. Translated, it gives CASSAQGGSYNEQFF. The J gene is TRBJ2-1, the V gene TRBV11-3, with D perhaps TRBD1 (6 bases). Germline V gene data show CDR1 as SGHNT and CDR2 as YENEEA. V was cut by 5 bases and J by 1 base, with 12 bases left in between. The CDR3 covers 15 residues.

The genes are TRBV14 and TRBJ1-5, with TRBD1 matching 11 bases. Germline-derived CDR1 and CDR2 are SGHDN and FVKESK. The V segment lost 1 base and the J segment 3 bases; nucleotides outside the gene matches: 5. There are 17 residues in the CDR3. In DNA, the CDR3 is TGTGCCAGCAGCCAAGCCAGGGGACAGGGGGTCAATCAGCCCCAGCATTTT. It specifies CASSQARGQGVNQPQHF.